Following are 14 T cell receptor beta chains from one sample sequenced in a study of blood T cells in healthy people across ages. Through a sample-barcoded 5' primer and a J-beta primer mix, a second PCR was run for about 7 to 12 cycles. One entry per CDR3 protein results from TCRdb running MiXCR on the 5' RACE reads. This table has hundreds of thousands of distinct CDR3 sequences, less than 25% appearing once. The same sample was also used in a study of T cells of mothers and their children.

The sample comprised blood. The receptors shown here come from a boy younger than 18 in good health.

This clonotype was observed a handful of times. The chain joins TRBV13 to TRBJ2-7; 8 nucleotides agree with TRBD2. V gave up 5 bases and J gave up 0 bases; unmatched junction bases: 9. The germline CDR1 and CDR2 sequences are PRHDT and FYEKMQ (reference sequence). The CDR3 runs 16 residues. The CDR3 here is CASSPKRGLVSYEQYF. In DNA form, the CDR3 reads TGTGCCAGCAGCCCCAAACGGGGACTAGTCTCCTACGAGCAGTACTTC. Using reference TRBV13 and TRBJ2-7 for the parts outside the CDR3, the full variable domain is AAGVIQSPRHLIKEKRETATLKCYPIPRHDTVYWYQQGPGQDPQFLISFYEKMQSDKGSIPDRFSAQQFSDYHSELNMSSLELGDSALYFCASSPKRGLVSYEQYFGPGTRLTVT.

This clonotype turned up a few times. The J gene is TRBJ2-3, the V gene TRBV15; D call uncertain. V shed 2 bases and J shed 5 bases, with 14 bases lying between them. The CDR3 extends over 15 amino acids. CDR1 and CDR2 from the germline V gene are LNHNV and YYDKDF (reference sequence). The CDR3 bases are TGTGCCACCAGCAGAAGGAACACCGACGAAGATACGCAGTATTTT. As protein: CATSRRNTDEDTQYF.

The rearrangement links TRBV25-1 to TRBJ2-1, with 9 bases that match TRBD1. J lost 8 bases, V lost 4 bases, and 9 bases had no gene match. Germline V CDR1 and CDR2: MGHDK, SYGVNS. The CDR3 runs to 15 residues. The DNA of the CDR3 is TGTGCCAGCAGTGGCGGGACAGGGAGGTACGATGAGCAGTTCTTC. Residues: CASSGGTGRYDEQFF. Combining the CDR3 with reference TRBV25-1 and TRBJ2-1 gives the whole variable domain EADIYQTPRYLVIGTGKKITLECSQTMGHDKMYWYQQDPGMELHLIHYSYGVNSTEKGDLSSESTVSRIRTEHFPLTLESARPSHTSQYLCASSGGTGRYDEQFFGPGTRLTVL.

The sample holds a few counts of this clonotype. The chain uses TRBV5-5 and TRBJ2-6, with 9 bases aligning to TRBD1. Germline-derived CDR1 and CDR2 are SGHKS and YYEKEE (reference sequence). CDR3 length equals 19 residues. V lost 3 bases and J lost 1; bases outside the gene matches: 11. DNA for the CDR3: TGTGCCAGCAGCTGGGGGGGTGGGACAGGGTATTCTGGGGCCAACGTCCTGACTTTC. Translating it yields CASSWGGGTGYSGANVLTF.

This clonotype turned up a few times. V usage is TRBV20-1 and J usage is TRBJ1-6, with 7 bases lining up with TRBD1. CDR1 is DFQATT, CDR2 SNEGSKA, per germline (reference sequence). This CDR3 has 16 amino acids. Germline trimming cut 0 bases from V and 6 bases from J; bases unmatched to any gene: 8. The CDR3 DNA is TGCAGTGCTAGAGATTGGACAGGATCTTCTAATTCACCCCTCCACTTT. Amino acids: CSARDWTGSSNSPLHF.

This clonotype occurred a few times. The V call is TRBV28, the J call TRBJ1-1; tentatively, D is TRBD1 (6 bases). From germline, CDR1 is MDHEN and CDR2 SYDVKM. The germline V and J ends were trimmed by 6 bases and 0 bases, with 8 bases remaining between them. This CDR3 is 13 amino acids long. CDR3 bases: TGTGCCAGCAGGGGGACATTGAACACTGAAGCTTTCTTT. Its translation: CASRGTLNTEAFF. Variable domain in full (rest from reference TRBV28 and TRBJ1-1): DVKVTQSSRYLVKRTGEKVFLECVQDMDHENMFWYRQDPGLGLRLIYFSYDVKMKEKGDIPEGYSVSREKKERFSLILESASTNQTSMYLCASRGTLNTEAFFGQGTRLTVV.

The V and J genes are TRBV4-2 and TRBJ2-7; D is possibly TRBD2 (6 bases). V gave up 3 bases and J gave up 3 bases, with 12 bases separating them. Germline V lookup: CDR1 LGHNA, CDR2 YNFKEQ. There are 14 residues in the CDR3. The CDR3, as DNA: TGTGCCAGCAGCCAGGAGGGAGGTCACTACGAGCAGTACTTC. Protein product: CASSQEGGHYEQYF.

J is TRBJ2-2 and V is TRBV7-6; 14 nucleotides agree with TRBD2. Germline loops: CDR1 SGHVS, CDR2 FNYEAQ. CDR3 length equals 19 residues. Trimming at V came to 4 bases and at J to 6 bases, leaving 13 bases not matched to a gene. CDR3 amino acids: CASSSNLGLAGGGAGELFF. CDR3 nucleotide sequence: TGTGCCAGCAGCTCCAACCTCGGACTAGCGGGGGGTGGAGCCGGGGAGCTGTTTTTT.

The chain has TRBV7-6 and TRBJ2-1, with D perhaps TRBD2 (7 bases). CDR3 length: 16 amino acids. Trimming pared 5 bases from V and 0 bases from J, leaving 14 bases between. CDR1 is SGHVS and CDR2 is FNYEAQ in the germline V gene. The CDR3 region is CASSLRGGGSYNEQFF. CDR3 nucleotide sequence: TGTGCCAGCAGCCTGAGGGGAGGGGGCTCCTACAATGAGCAGTTCTTC.

The chain links TRBV15 to TRBJ2-1; D is unclear. With 0 bases removed from V and 3 bases from J, the gap between germline ends came to 6 bases. Per the germline V gene, CDR1 is LNHNV and CDR2 is YYDKDF (reference sequence). The CDR3 is 14 amino acids. The CDR3 coding sequence is TGTGCCACCAGCAGAGACTTTATCTACAATGAGCAGTTCTTC. As protein: CATSRDFIYNEQFF.

The chain employs TRBV9 and TRBJ2-3; 11 bases align to TRBD2. Germline V gene sequence: CDR1 SGDLS, CDR2 YYNGEE. CDR3 length: 17 amino acids. Trimming at V came to 0 bases and at J to 5 bases, leaving 8 bases not matched to a gene. The CDR3 here is CASSVEVAGGPIDTQYF. CDR3 nucleotide sequence: TGTGCCAGCAGCGTAGAGGTAGCGGGGGGGCCTATAGATACGCAGTATTTT. Together with reference TRBV9 and TRBJ2-3, the CDR3 gives the full variable domain: DSGVTQTPKHLITATGQRVTLRCSPRSGDLSVYWYQQSLDQGLQFLIQYYNGEERAKGNILERFSAQQFPDLHSELNLSSLELGDSALYFCASSVEVAGGPIDTQYFGPGTRLTVL.

This clonotype was detected only a few times. This rearrangement joins TRBV12-3 or TRBV12-4 to TRBJ2-1; D unresolved. This CDR3 spans 13 amino acids. The V and J ends lost 6 bases and 9 bases respectively, with 15 bases between them. The CDR3 region is CASSPGPNTEQFF. DNA of the CDR3: TGTGCCAGCAGCCCCGGCCCCAATACTGAGCAGTTCTTC.

This clonotype was found a few times. This chain uses TRBV6-2 or TRBV6-3 with TRBJ2-5; TRBD2 agrees at 15 bases. The CDR3 length is 18 residues. Germline V gene data show CDR1 as MNHEY and CDR2 as SVGEGT. J lost 1 base, V lost 6 bases, and 9 bases had no gene match. CDR3 residues: CASRHPGLAGGSQETQYF. CDR3 DNA: TGTGCCAGCAGGCATCCGGGACTAGCGGGGGGCTCCCAAGAGACCCAGTACTTC.

The chain has TRBV18 and TRBJ2-3; 10 positions agree with TRBD2. Looked up from germline, CDR1 is KGHSH and CDR2 is LQKENI. CDR3 length: 15 residues. The trim removed 8 bases at V and 0 bases at J, leaving 5 bases unmatched. CDR3: CASAPTSGSTDTQYF. Written as DNA, the CDR3 is TGTGCCAGCGCGCCGACTAGCGGGAGCACAGATACGCAGTATTTT.